This TCR beta chain was documented in a study of CD8 T cells in ankylosing spondylitis. 5'-RACE, quantitative and with molecular barcodes, yielded the TCR beta libraries. In TCRdb, the 5' RACE reads were re-called with MiXCR into one record per CDR3 protein. The sample lists more than 300,000 distinct CDR3 sequences; 7.5% to 9% were seen once. The CDR3 has 17 residues. Germline V lookup: CDR1 SGHRS, CDR2 YFSETQ. V lost 1 base, J lost 6 bases, and 16 bases stayed unmatched. In the case of this clonotype: Its antigen remains unknown.

The study's findings and limits: A TCR beta motif of roughly 8 highly homologous variants appeared characteristic of ankylosing spondylitis blood. Reportedly, matched ankylosing spondylitis synovial fluid was significantly enriched for disease-linked clones.

The TCR sequence derives from a male donor with ankylosing spondylitis. The V call is TRBV5-1, the J call TRBJ2-7; TRBD2 agrees at 7 bases. Sequencing was carried out using blood, either unsorted or a sorted T cell fraction (not recorded which). CDR3 in DNA: TGCGCCAGCAGCTTGACAGGTCTCGGGGGGAGGGCCCCCGAGCAGTACTTC. It encodes CASSLTGLGGRAPEQYF.